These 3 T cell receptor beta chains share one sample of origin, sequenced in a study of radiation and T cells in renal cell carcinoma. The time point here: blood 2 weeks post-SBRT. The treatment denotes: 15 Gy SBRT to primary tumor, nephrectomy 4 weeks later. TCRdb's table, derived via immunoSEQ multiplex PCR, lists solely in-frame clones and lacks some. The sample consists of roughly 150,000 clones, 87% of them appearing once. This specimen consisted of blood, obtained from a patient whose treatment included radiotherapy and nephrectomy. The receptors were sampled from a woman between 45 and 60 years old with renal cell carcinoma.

The CDR3 sequence: CASSEARVNTEAFF. The CDR3, as DNA: TGTGCCAGCAGTGAAGCTAGGGTAAACACTGAAGCTTTCTTT. This chain uses TRBV2 with TRBJ1-1; D uncertain. Germline V CDR1 and CDR2: SNHLY, FYNNEI. This CDR3 has 14 amino acids. V lost 0 bases to trimming and J lost 2 bases, with 7 bases between them.

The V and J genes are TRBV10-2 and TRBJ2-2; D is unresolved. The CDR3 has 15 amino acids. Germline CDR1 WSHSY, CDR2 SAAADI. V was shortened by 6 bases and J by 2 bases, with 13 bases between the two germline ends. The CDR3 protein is CASSRAPGNTGELFF. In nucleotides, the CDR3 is TGCGCCAGCAGCCGGGCCCCGGGTAACACCGGGGAGCTGTTTTTT.

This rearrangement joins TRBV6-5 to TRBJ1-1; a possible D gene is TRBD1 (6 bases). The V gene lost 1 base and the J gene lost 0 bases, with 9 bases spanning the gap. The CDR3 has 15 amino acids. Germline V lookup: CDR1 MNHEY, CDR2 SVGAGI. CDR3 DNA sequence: TGTGCCAGCAGTTACTACGGGGGCCTGAACACTGAAGCTTTCTTT. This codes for CASSYYGGLNTEAFF.